This T cell receptor (beta chain) was profiled in a study of shared clonotypes between healthy human individuals. Only in-frame clones appear in the TCRdb table, and some are missing; sequencing was by immunoSEQ multiplex PCR. Of some 500,000 clones in the sample, about 96% were seen once. The CDR3 extends over 14 amino acids. The germline gives CDR1 LNHDA, CDR2 SQIVND (reference sequence). V was shortened by 7 bases and J by 6 bases, with 19 bases between the two germline ends. This chain links TRBV19 with TRBJ2-7, with D tentatively TRBD1 or TRBD2 (6 bases each). The source is a woman under 40 in good health. Sequenced sample: naive CD4+ T cells sorted from blood. Subset noted: CD45RA+ positively selected. The CDR3 is CASTNGGGTIEQYF. The DNA of the CDR3 is TGTGCCAGTACCAACGGGGGCGGGACGATCGAGCAGTACTTC.